The 20 T cell receptor beta chains in this list originate from one sample, sequenced in a study of blood T cell repertoires in COVID-19. Clones were sequenced by immunoSEQ multiplex PCR, and TCRdb holds only the in-frame ones, with some missing. In the table there are approximately 180,000 clones, approximately 89% of which are singletons. The source material was PBMCs or T cells enriched from blood (not recorded which). The receptor set was obtained from a middle-aged woman with acute COVID-19.

The chain combines TRBV3-1 (or the pseudogene TRBV3-2) with TRBJ2-1, with a possible D match to TRBD2 (6 bases). The CDR3 has 15 residues. CDR1 and CDR2 (germline): LGHDT, YNNKEL (reference sequence). The V and J ends lost 0 bases and 9 bases respectively, with 15 bases between them. The CDR3 nucleotides read TGTGCCAGCAGCCAAGAGGGCGGGATAACCAGTGAGCAGTTCTTC. Encoded protein: CASSQEGGITSEQFF.

This clone was picked up one time. This rearrangement joins TRBV15 to TRBJ1-2; D ambiguous. V was clipped by 5 bases and J by 2 bases, with 12 bases between them. CDR1 is LNHNV, CDR2 YYDKDF, per germline (reference sequence). The CDR3 totals 14 residues. For the CDR3, the DNA is TGTGCCACCAGCCGTAACGGCAGGAACTATGGCTACACCTTC. Translation gives CATSRNGRNYGYTF.

The genes are TRBV14 and TRBJ2-7; tentative D call: TRBD2 (6 bases). The CDR3 contains 15 residues. Germline lookup yields CDR1 SGHDN and CDR2 FVKESK. Trimming cost V 4 bases and J 7 bases, with 20 bases left between them. CDR3 DNA sequence: TGTGCCAGCAGCCCGACCTGGACTATCTCTTTTGAGCAGTACTTC. It codes for CASSPTWTISFEQYF.

This clone was detected once. V is TRBV28 and J is TRBJ1-5; D uncertain. This CDR3 region has 15 residues. Germline V gives CDR1 MDHEN, CDR2 SYDVKM. V dropped 2 bases and J dropped 0 bases, with 8 bases sitting between them. The CDR3 spells CASSLGGLSNQPQHF. The CDR3 coding sequence is TGTGCCAGCAGTTTAGGAGGGCTTAGCAATCAGCCCCAGCATTTT.

The chain combines TRBV27 with TRBJ2-7, with unresolved D. Germline lookup yields CDR1 MNHEY and CDR2 SMNVEV (reference sequence). Trimming pared 0 bases from V and 4 bases from J, leaving 13 bases between. This CDR3 region has 15 residues. This CDR3 reads CASSLSRFPSYEQYF. Written as DNA, the CDR3 is TGTGCCAGCAGTTTATCCCGGTTCCCCTCGTACGAGCAGTACTTC.

The rearrangement links TRBV2 to TRBJ1-6; D perhaps matches TRBD1 (6 bases). Germline assignment: CDR1 SNHLY and CDR2 FYNNEI. This CDR3 has 17 amino acids. V was clipped by 4 bases and J by 3 bases, with 16 bases between them. CDR3 region: CASSGSGQILYNSPLHF. The DNA for the CDR3 is TGTGCCAGCAGTGGTTCTGGACAGATCCTCTATAATTCACCCCTCCACTTT.

The chain uses TRBV9 and TRBJ1-2; 7 bases map to TRBD1. The V gene end was trimmed by 3 bases and the J gene end by 4 bases; junction bases not matched to a gene: 6. CDR3 length: 14 residues. Germline V gene lookup returns CDR1 SGDLS and CDR2 YYNGEE. The CDR3 DNA sequence: TGTGCCAGCAGCGCCCGGGACAGCCCCTATGGCTACACCTTC. It yields the protein CASSARDSPYGYTF.

The chain couples TRBV3-1 (or the pseudogene TRBV3-2) to TRBJ2-1; 9 bases fit TRBD1. Germline-derived CDR1 and CDR2 are LGHDT and YNNKEL (reference sequence). After removal of 7 bases from V and 9 bases from J, the junction contained 10 bases not matched to a gene. CDR3 length: 14 residues. CDR3 loop: CASNQGTGMTEQFF. CDR3 DNA: TGTGCCAGCAATCAAGGGACAGGGATGACTGAGCAGTTCTTC.

The rearrangement links TRBV6-5 to TRBJ2-1, with 10 positions matching TRBD2. The J segment lost 6 bases and the V segment lost 2 bases, leaving 4 bases of the junction unmatched. The CDR3 has 15 amino acids. Germline values: CDR1 MNHEY, CDR2 SVGAGI. CDR3 amino acids: CASSYAPSGSNEQFF. In DNA form, the CDR3 reads TGTGCCAGCAGTTACGCCCCTAGCGGGAGCAATGAGCAGTTCTTC.

The chain is built from TRBV4-1 and TRBJ1-1; D may be TRBD1 (5 bases). The CDR3 has 13 residues. V shed 6 bases and J shed 5 bases, with 13 bases lying between them. The germline V gene encodes CDR1 MGHRA and CDR2 YSYEKL. In nucleotides, the CDR3 is TGCGCCAGCAGGGAAGTTTCAGGGACTGAAGCTTTCTTT. This codes for CASREVSGTEAFF.

The gene calls are TRBV24-1 and TRBJ1-5; 7 bases match TRBD1. The CDR3 consists of 13 residues. Germline V CDR1 and CDR2: KGHDR, SFDVKD. The ends lost 9 bases at V and 4 bases at J; junction bases unmatched: 5. DNA of the CDR3: TGTGCCACCGCCCAACAGGGGAATCAGCCCCAGCATTTT. Amino acids: CATAQQGNQPQHF.

This chain connects TRBV5-5 to TRBJ1-2, with D uncertain. The CDR3 totals 13 residues. V was pared by 4 bases and J by 8 bases, with 15 bases between. CDR1 and CDR2 from the germline V gene are SGHKS and YYEKEE (reference sequence). The CDR3 region is CASSRGGLKGYTF. CDR3 in DNA: TGTGCCAGCAGCCGGGGTGGGCTGAAGGGCTACACCTTC.

This chain uses TRBV3-1 (or the pseudogene TRBV3-2) with TRBJ2-2; maybe TRBD1 (6 bases). With 8 bases removed from V and 7 bases from J, the gap between germline ends came to 11 bases. The CDR3 is made up of 12 amino acids. Germline CDR1 and CDR2: LGHDT and YNNKEL (reference sequence). CDR3 loop: CASARGSGELFF. CDR3 sequence (DNA): TGTGCCAGCGCAAGGGGGAGCGGGGAGCTGTTTTTT.

This clone was picked up one time. A read error may produce the germline difference seen at one junction end. The chain recombines TRBV7-7 with TRBJ2-2; D may be TRBD1 (5 bases). The V gene's germline CDR1 is SSHAT and CDR2 FNYEAQ (reference sequence). There are 17 residues in the CDR3. CDR3 residues: CASSLGKTQGNTGELFF. In DNA, the CDR3 is TGTGCTAGCAGCTTAGGCAAAACGCAGGGGAACACCGGGGAGCTGTTTTTT.

This clone showed up just once. This chain links TRBV5-6 with TRBJ1-2; the D is unclear. Trimming stripped 7 bases from V and 3 bases from J, with 16 bases between. Germline loops: CDR1 SGHDT, CDR2 YYEEEE. The CDR3 contains 14 residues. CDR3 sequence: CASGSVGGYYGYTF. The DNA of the CDR3 is TGTGCCAGCGGGAGCGTAGGAGGCTACTATGGCTACACCTTC.

This sequence joins TRBV11-2 and TRBJ2-2; 8 nucleotides align to TRBD1. The CDR3 extends over 15 amino acids. V was pared by 5 bases and J by 4 bases, with 6 bases of the junction left unmatched. Germline-derived CDR1 and CDR2 are SGHAT and FQNNGV. CDR3 sequence: CASSPWTGITGELFF. In DNA, the CDR3 is TGTGCCAGCAGCCCGTGGACAGGGATCACCGGGGAGCTGTTTTTT.

This clone appeared a few times. V gene TRBV23-1 combines with J gene TRBJ1-6, with a possible D match to TRBD1 (5 bases). TRBV23-1 is treated as an ORF (open reading frame) with a function not yet certain. V lost 4 bases to trimming and J lost 9 bases, with 19 bases between them. The CDR3 is 16 residues long. The CDR3 coding sequence is TGCGCCAGCAGTCCAACCCGAGTCCAGGGAGGTTCACCCCTCCACTTT. Residues: CASSPTRVQGGSPLHF.

This clone was counted a single time. The chain is built from TRBV5-6 and TRBJ1-2; a weak D match, TRBD1 (6 bases). The CDR3 consists of 14 residues. CDR1 and CDR2 (germline): SGHDT, YYEEEE. The V end was cut by 0 bases, the J end by 8 bases, with 14 bases between. This CDR3 is CASSLDRDYGGYTF. CDR3 sequence (DNA): TGTGCCAGCAGCTTGGACAGGGATTACGGGGGCTACACCTTC.

The gene calls are TRBV6-5 and TRBJ1-1, with 7 bases fitting TRBD1. Germline V lookup: CDR1 MNHEY, CDR2 SVGAGI. CDR3 length equals 14 residues. V lost 4 bases to trimming and J lost 7 bases; unmatched junction nucleotides: 9. CDR3 sequence reads: CASSFRQGRSEAFF. CDR3 DNA sequence: TGTGCCAGCAGTTTTCGACAGGGCCGCAGTGAAGCTTTCTTT.

The J gene is TRBJ1-5, the V gene TRBV28, with a tentative D call TRBD1 (5 bases). The CDR3 is 13 residues long. Germline V gives CDR1 MDHEN, CDR2 SYDVKM. Deletions cut 6 bases from V and 4 bases from J, with 10 bases between. The CDR3 nucleotides read TGTGCCAGCAGGGAGGGGTTGAATCAGCCCCAGCATTTT. Its protein is CASREGLNQPQHF. Using reference TRBV28 and TRBJ1-5 for the parts outside the CDR3, the full variable domain is DVKVTQSSRYLVKRTGEKVFLECVQDMDHENMFWYRQDPGLGLRLIYFSYDVKMKEKGDIPEGYSVSREKKERFSLILESASTNQTSMYLCASREGLNQPQHFGDGTRLSIL.